This T cell receptor (beta chain) is from a study of cytomegalovirus exposure and HLA in healthy donors. Use of 60 Vbeta and 13 Jbeta primers characterized the PCR. Sequencing was performed with immunoSEQ multiplex PCR; in TCRdb, only in-frame clones are kept and a portion is missing. This table holds 110,000 or so clones, roughly 13% found once. This clone occurred a few times. The V gene end was trimmed by 0 bases and the J gene end by 0 bases; junction bases not matched to a gene: 11. Germline V CDR1 and CDR2: LGHNT, FRNRAP. CDR3 length: 20 residues. The specimen was PBMCs. The V and J genes are TRBV12-5 and TRBJ2-4; 10 bases are shared with TRBD2. This sequence originates from a man aged 35 to 55 in good health and CMV-seropositive. CDR3 bases: TGTGCTAGTGGTTTGGTAGGCACTAGCGGGACCGAAGTAGCCAAAAACATTCAGTACTTC. It yields the protein CASGLVGTSGTEVAKNIQYF.